These T cell receptor beta chains were read from a single sample in a study of blood T cell repertoires in COVID-19. TCRdb's table, derived via immunoSEQ multiplex PCR, lists solely in-frame clones and lacks some. The table records over 50,000 clones, around 87% of them present only once. Sequencing was carried out using peripheral blood. These receptors came from a man aged 55 to 70 with acute or convalescent COVID-19. The CDR3 runs from the conserved cysteine through the conserved F or W. A D gene is named only where the DNA matches it firmly. Size is stated for part of the rows, as once, few or many counts, or as a class when the clone is expanded.

CDR3nt	CDR3aa	j_gene	d_gene	abundance	v_gene
TGTGCCAGTCACAAACAGGGCTCAGATACGCAGTATTTT	CASHKQGSDTQYF	TRBJ2-3	NA	NA	TRBV19
TGTGCCAGCACCCTGACTTGGAGGGTGAACACTGAAGCTTTCTTT	CASTLTWRVNTEAFF	TRBJ1-1	NA	NA	TRBV2
TGTGCCAGCAGTGAAGGGGGACAGCAGTACGAGCAGTACTTC	CASSEGGQQYEQYF	TRBJ2-7	TRBD1	NA	TRBV2
TGTGCCTCGACAGGGTCGGGCACTGAAGCTTTCTTT	CASTGSGTEAFF	TRBJ1-1	TRBD1	NA	TRBV30
TGCGCCAGCAGCTCCGGGACAGGGATTGAAAAACTGTTTTTT	CASSSGTGIEKLFF	TRBJ1-4	TRBD1	NA	TRBV5-1
TGTGCCAGCAGCCGCACCCCTGGGAAGACAGGGGTGTGGAACACTGAAGCTTTCTTT	CASSRTPGKTGVWNTEAFF	TRBJ1-1	TRBD1	NA	TRBV5-8
TGTGCCAGTAGTATCGCGGGACAGGGGAACACAGATACGCAGTATTTT	CASSIAGQGNTDTQYF	TRBJ2-3	TRBD1	NA	TRBV19
TGTGCCAGCAGTTCCGCGGGACCGAACTATGGCTACACCTTC	CASSSAGPNYGYTF	TRBJ1-2	NA	NA	TRBV6-5
TGCGCCAGCAGCTTGGCCCGGGGTTCGGGGGAGACCCAGTACTTC	CASSLARGSGETQYF	TRBJ2-5	NA	once	TRBV5-1
TGTGCCAGCAGCCAAATCGGCGGGGGCCTCTCCTACGAGCAGTACTTC	CASSQIGGGLSYEQYF	TRBJ2-7	NA	NA	TRBV3-1/TRBV3-2
TGTGCTAGCAGTTTATATAACAATCAGCCCCAGCATTTT	CASSLYNNQPQHF	TRBJ1-5	NA	NA	TRBV12-3/TRBV12-4